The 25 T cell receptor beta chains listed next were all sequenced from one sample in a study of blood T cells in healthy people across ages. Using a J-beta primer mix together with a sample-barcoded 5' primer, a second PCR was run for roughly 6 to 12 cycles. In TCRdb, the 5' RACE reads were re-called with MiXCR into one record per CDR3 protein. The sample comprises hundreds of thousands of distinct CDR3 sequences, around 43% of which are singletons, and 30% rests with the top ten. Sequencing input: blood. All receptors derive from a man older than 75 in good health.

CDR3 nucleotides: TGTGCCAGCAGCCAAGTGAGAACAGGGTCTAATTCACCCCTCCACTTT. Translated, it gives CASSQVRTGSNSPLHF. The chain links TRBV3-1 to TRBJ1-6; D might be TRBD1 (6 bases). The length of the CDR3 is 16 residues. Per the germline V gene, CDR1 is LGHDT and CDR2 is YNNKEL (reference sequence). Trimming took off 1 base at V and 6 bases at J, with 13 bases between the two ends.

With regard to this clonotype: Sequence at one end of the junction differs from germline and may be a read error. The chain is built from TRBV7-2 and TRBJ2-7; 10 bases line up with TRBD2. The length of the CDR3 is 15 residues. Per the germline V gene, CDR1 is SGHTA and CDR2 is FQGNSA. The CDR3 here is CASRLAGGSFNEQYF. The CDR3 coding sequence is TGTGCCAGCAGGTTAGCGGGAGGCTCCTTCAATGAGCAGTACTTC.

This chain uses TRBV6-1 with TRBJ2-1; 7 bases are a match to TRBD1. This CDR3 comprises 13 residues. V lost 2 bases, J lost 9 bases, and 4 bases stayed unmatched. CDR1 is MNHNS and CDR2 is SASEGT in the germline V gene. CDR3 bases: TGTGCCAGCAGTGAACAGGGGGTCGGTGAGCAGTTCTTC. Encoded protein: CASSEQGVGEQFF.

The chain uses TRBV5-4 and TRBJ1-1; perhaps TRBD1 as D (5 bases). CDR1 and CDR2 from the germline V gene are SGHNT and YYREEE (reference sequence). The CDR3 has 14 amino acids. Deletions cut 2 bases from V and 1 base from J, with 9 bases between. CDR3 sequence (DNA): TGTGCCAGCAGCTTACTGACAGAGAACACTGAAGCTTTCTTT. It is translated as CASSLLTENTEAFF.

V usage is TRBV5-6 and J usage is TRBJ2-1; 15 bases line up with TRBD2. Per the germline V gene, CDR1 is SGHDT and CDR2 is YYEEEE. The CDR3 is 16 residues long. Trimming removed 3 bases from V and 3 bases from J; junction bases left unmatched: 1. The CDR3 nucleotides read TGTGCCAGCAGCTCGGGACTAGCGGGGGGCTACAATGAGCAGTTCTTC. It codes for CASSSGLAGGYNEQFF.

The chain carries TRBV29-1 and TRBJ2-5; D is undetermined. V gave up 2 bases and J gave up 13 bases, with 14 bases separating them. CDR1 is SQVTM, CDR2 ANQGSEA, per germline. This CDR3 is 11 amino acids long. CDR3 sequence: CSVEQTYELYF. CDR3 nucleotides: TGCAGCGTTGAACAAACCTACGAGCTGTACTTC. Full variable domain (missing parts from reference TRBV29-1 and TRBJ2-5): SAVISQKPSRDICQRGTSLTIQCQVDSQVTMMFWYRQQPGQSLTLIATANQGSEATYESGFVIDKFPISRPNLTFSTLTVSNMSPEDSSIYLCSVEQTYELYFGPGTRLLVL.

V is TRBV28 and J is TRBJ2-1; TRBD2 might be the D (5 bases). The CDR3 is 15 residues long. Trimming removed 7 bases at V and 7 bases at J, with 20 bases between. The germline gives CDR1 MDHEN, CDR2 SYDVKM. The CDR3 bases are TGTGCCAGCACCCCCCTCACCGACCGAGGGAATGAGCAGTTCTTC. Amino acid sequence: CASTPLTDRGNEQFF. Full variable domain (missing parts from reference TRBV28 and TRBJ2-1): DVKVTQSSRYLVKRTGEKVFLECVQDMDHENMFWYRQDPGLGLRLIYFSYDVKMKEKGDIPEGYSVSREKKERFSLILESASTNQTSMYLCASTPLTDRGNEQFFGPGTRLTVL.

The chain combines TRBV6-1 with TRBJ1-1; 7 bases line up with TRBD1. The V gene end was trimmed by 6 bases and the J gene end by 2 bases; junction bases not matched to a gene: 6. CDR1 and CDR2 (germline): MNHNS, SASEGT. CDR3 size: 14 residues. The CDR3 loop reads CASRTPGGNTEAFF. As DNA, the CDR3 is TGTGCCAGCAGGACCCCAGGGGGTAACACTGAAGCTTTCTTT.

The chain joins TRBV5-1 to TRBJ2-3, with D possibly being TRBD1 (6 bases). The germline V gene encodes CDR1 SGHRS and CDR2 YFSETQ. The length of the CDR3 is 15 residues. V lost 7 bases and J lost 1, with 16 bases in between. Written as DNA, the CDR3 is TGCGCCAGCGGCTCCGGACAGAGGGGCACAGATACGCAGTATTTT. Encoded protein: CASGSGQRGTDTQYF.

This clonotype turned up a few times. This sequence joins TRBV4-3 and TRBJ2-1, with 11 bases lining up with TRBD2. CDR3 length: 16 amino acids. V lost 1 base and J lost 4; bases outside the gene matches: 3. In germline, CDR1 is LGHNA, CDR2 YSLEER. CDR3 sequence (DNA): TGCGCCAGCAGCCAAGTAGCGGGAGGGACATACAATGAGCAGTTCTTC. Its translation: CASSQVAGGTYNEQFF.

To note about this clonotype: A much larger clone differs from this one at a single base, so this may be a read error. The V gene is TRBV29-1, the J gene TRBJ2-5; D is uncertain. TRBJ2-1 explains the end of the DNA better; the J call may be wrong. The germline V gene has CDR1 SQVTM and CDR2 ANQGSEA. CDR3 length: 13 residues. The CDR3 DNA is TGCAGCGTTTGCCGGACGGCTAAAGAGACCCAGTTCTTC. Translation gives CSVCRTAKETQFF.

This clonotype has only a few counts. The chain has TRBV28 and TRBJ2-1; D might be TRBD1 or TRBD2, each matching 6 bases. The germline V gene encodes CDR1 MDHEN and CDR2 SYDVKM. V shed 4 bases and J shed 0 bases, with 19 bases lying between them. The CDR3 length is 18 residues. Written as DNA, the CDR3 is TGTGCCAGCAGTTCTGGTGGGGGGCCGAACTTCTCCTACAATGAGCAGTTCTTC. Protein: CASSSGGGPNFSYNEQFF.

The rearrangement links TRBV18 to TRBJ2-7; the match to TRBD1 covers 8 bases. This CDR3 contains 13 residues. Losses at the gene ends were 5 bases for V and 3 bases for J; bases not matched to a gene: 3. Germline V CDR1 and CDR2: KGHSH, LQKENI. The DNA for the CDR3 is TGTGCCAGCTCAGCAGGACAGGGCTACGAGCAGTACTTC. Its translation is CASSAGQGYEQYF.

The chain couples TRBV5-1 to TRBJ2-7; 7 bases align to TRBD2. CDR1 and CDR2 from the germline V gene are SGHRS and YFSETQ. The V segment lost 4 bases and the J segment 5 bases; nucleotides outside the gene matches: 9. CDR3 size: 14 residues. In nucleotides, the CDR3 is TGCGCCAGCAGCAGCGGGACTGCGGGACACGAGCAGTACTTC. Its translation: CASSSGTAGHEQYF.

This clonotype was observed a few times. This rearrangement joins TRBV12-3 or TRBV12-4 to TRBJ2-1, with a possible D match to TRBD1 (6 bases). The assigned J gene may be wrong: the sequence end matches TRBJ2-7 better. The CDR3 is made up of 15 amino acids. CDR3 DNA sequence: TGTGCCAGCAGTTTGGATGGGGGCCCCTACAATGAGCAGTACTTC. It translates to CASSLDGGPYNEQYF.

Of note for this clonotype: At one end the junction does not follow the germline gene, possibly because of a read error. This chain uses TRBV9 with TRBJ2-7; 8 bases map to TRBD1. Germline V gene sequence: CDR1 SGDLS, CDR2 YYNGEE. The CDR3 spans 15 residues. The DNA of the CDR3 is TGTACCAGCAGCGCCGGACAGGGAGTCTCCTACGAGCAGTACTTC. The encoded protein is CTSSAGQGVSYEQYF.

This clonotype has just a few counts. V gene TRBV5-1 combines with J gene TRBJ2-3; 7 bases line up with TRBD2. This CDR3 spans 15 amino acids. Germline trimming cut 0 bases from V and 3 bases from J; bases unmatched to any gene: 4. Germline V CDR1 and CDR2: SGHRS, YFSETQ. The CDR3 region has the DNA TGCGCCAGCAGCTTGGAGTCTAGCGGAACAGATACGCAGTATTTT. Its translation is CASSLESSGTDTQYF.

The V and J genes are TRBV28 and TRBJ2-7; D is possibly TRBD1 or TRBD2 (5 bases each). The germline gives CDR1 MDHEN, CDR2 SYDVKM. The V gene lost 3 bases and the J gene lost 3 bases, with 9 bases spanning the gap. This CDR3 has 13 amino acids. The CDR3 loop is CASSFTGLYEQYF. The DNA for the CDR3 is TGTGCCAGCAGTTTCACGGGGCTCTACGAGCAGTACTTC. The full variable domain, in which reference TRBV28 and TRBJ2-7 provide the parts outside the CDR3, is DVKVTQSSRYLVKRTGEKVFLECVQDMDHENMFWYRQDPGLGLRLIYFSYDVKMKEKGDIPEGYSVSREKKERFSLILESASTNQTSMYLCASSFTGLYEQYFGPGTRLTVT.

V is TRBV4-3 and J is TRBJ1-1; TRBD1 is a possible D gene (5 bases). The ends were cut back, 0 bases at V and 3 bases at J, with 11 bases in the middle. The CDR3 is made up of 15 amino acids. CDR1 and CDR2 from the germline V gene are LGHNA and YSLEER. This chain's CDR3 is CASSQEGQGDTEAFF. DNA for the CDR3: TGCGCCAGCAGCCAAGAAGGTCAGGGAGACACTGAAGCTTTCTTT.

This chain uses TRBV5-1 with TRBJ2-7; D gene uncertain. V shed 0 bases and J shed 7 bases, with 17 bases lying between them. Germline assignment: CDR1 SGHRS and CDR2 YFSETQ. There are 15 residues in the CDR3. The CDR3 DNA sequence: TGCGCCAGCAGCTTGGCGGCTGACCGATACAATGAGCAGTACTTC. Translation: CASSLAADRYNEQYF.

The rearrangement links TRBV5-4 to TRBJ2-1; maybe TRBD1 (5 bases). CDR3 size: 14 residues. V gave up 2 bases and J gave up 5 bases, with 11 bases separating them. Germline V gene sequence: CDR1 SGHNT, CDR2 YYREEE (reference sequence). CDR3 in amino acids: CASSLRTNDNEQFF. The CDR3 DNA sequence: TGTGCCAGCAGCTTAAGGACAAACGACAATGAGCAGTTCTTC.

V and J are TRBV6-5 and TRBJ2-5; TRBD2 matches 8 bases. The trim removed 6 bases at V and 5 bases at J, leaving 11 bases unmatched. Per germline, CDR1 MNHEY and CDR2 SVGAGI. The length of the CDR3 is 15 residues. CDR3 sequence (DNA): TGTGCCAGCAGGCCGCCGGGACTAGATTCGGAGACCCAGTACTTC. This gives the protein CASRPPGLDSETQYF.

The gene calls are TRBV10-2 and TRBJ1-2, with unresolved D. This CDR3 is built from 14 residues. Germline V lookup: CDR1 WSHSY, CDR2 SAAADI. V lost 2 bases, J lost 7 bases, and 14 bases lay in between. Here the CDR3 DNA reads TGCGCCAGCAGTGAGAAGGGCTTGTCTCTTGGCTACACCTTC. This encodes CASSEKGLSLGYTF.

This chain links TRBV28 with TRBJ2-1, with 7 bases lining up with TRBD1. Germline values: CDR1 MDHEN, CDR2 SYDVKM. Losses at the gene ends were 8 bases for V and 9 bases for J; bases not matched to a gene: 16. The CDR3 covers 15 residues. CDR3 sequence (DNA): TGTGCCAGCCCTGGAAGGGGGCCTCGACGGGGTGAGCAGTTCTTC. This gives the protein CASPGRGPRRGEQFF. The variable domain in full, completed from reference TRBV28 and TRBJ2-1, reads DVKVTQSSRYLVKRTGEKVFLECVQDMDHENMFWYRQDPGLGLRLIYFSYDVKMKEKGDIPEGYSVSREKKERFSLILESASTNQTSMYLCASPGRGPRRGEQFFGPGTRLTVL.

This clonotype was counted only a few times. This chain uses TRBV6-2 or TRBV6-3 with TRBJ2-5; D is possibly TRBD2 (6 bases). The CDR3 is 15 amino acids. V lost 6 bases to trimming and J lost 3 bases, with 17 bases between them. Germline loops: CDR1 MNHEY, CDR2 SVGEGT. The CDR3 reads CASSPLRLEEETQYF. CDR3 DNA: TGTGCCAGCAGCCCCCTCCGACTAGAGGAAGAGACCCAGTACTTC.